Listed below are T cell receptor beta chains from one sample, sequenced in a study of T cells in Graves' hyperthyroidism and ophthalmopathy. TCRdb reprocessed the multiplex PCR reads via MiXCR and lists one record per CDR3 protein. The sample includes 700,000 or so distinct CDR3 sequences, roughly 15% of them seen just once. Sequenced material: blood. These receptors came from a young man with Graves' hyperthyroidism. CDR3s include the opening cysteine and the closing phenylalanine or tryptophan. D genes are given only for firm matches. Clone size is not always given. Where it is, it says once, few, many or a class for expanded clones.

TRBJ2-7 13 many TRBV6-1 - TGTGCCATCTCAGCTTTTGGGGCCTACGAGCAGTACTTC CAISAFGAYEQYF
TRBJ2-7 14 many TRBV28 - TGTGCCAGCAGTTCAGGCGCAGGGGCCTACGAGCAGTACTTC CASSSGAGAYEQYF
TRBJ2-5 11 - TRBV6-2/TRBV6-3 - TGTGCCCAGAAGATAGGAGAGACCCAGTACTTC CAQKIGETQYF
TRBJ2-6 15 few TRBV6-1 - TGTGCCAGCAGTGACAGCCACTCTGGGGCCAACGTCCTGACTTTC CASSDSHSGANVLTF
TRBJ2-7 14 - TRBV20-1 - TGCAGTGCTAGCCCCGGCAGGCAGACCTACGAGCAGTACTTC CSASPGRQTYEQYF
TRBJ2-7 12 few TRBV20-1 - TGCAGTGCTAGAGATCCGCGGCACGAGCAGTACTTC CSARDPRHEQYF
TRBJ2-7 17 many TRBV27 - TGTGCCAGCGCACCTCTAACCGGGACTCTGAGCTCCTACGAGCAGTACTTC CASAPLTGTLSSYEQYF
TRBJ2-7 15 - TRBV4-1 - TGCGCCAGCAGCCAAGAAGGAGGGGAAGGCTACGAGCAGTACTTC CASSQEGGEGYEQYF
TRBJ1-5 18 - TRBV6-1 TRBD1 TGTGCCAGCAATAATAGAGCAGGGGGGAAATATAGCAATCAGCCCCAGCATTTT CASNNRAGGKYSNQPQHF
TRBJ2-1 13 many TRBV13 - TGTGCCAGCAGCTCGGGACCAAACAATGAGCAGTTCTTC CASSSGPNNEQFF
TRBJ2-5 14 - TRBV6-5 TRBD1 TGTGCCAGCAGTTACCCCGGACAGGGGGGGACCCAGTACTTC CASSYPGQGGTQYF
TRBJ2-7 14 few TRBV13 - TGTGCCAGCAGCCCTAGCCCTGTGGCCTACGAGCAGTACTTC CASSPSPVAYEQYF
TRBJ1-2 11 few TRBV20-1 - TGCAGTGCTAGAGATTACCGTGGCTACACCTTC CSARDYRGYTF
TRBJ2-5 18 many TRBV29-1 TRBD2 TGCAGCGTTGAAGATCGGGCTAGCGGGAGGCAAAAGGGGGAGACCCAGTACTTC CSVEDRASGRQKGETQYF
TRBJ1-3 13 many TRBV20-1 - TGCAGTGCTAGAGTACGCTCTGGAAACACCATATATTTT CSARVRSGNTIYF
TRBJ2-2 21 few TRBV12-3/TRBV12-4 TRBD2 TGTGCCAGCTTTATATACCCGGGGCTAGCGGGAGTAAGGGGAAACACCGGGGAGCTGTTTTTT CASFIYPGLAGVRGNTGELFF
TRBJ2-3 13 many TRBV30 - TGTGCCTGGAGTTTGACTAATACAGATACGCAGTATTTT CAWSLTNTDTQYF
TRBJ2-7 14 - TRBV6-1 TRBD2 TGTGCCAGCAGCAAAGGACTAGCTTTCCACGAGCAGTACTTC CASSKGLAFHEQYF
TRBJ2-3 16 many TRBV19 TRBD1 TGTGCCAGTAGCTCGGAAAGACAGGGGAAGGGGGATACGCAGTATTTT CASSSERQGKGDTQYF
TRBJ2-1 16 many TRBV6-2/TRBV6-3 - TGTGCCAGCAGTCCGCTAGCGCTGAGCTCCTACAATGAGCAGTTCTTC CASSPLALSSYNEQFF
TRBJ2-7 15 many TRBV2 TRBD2 TGTGCCAGCATCGTGGGACTAGCGGCCCCCTACGAGCAGTACTTC CASIVGLAAPYEQYF
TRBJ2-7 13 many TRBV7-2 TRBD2 TGTGCCAGCAGTCTAGCGGGCCCCTACGAGCAGTACTTC CASSLAGPYEQYF
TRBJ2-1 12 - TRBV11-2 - TGTGCCAGCAGCTTAGTTCGGGTGGGGGCGTTCTTC CASSLVRVGAFF
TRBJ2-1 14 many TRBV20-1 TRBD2 TGCAGTGCTAGAGGGCTAGCGGACTACAATGAGCAGTTCTTC CSARGLADYNEQFF
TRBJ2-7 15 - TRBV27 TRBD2 TGTGCCAGCAGTCAAGGACTAGCGGGAGCCGACGAGCAGTACTTC CASSQGLAGADEQYF
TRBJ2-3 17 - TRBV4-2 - TGTGCCAGCAGCCAAGAAGTGTATCGGGCTTCGAGGGATACGCAGTATTTT CASSQEVYRASRDTQYF
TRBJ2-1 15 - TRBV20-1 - TGCAGTGCTAGAGACTTCAGCGGGTTCTACAATGAGCAGTTCTTC CSARDFSGFYNEQFF
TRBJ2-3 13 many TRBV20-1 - TGCAGCGCTGCGGACTACAGAACAGATACGCAGTATTTT CSAADYRTDTQYF
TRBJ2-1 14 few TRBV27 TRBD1 TGTGCCAGCAGTGTCAGGGGGCCCTACAATGAGCAGTTCTTC CASSVRGPYNEQFF
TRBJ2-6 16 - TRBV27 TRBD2 TGTGCCAGCAGTCTCCTCGGGGGGAGTGGGGCCAACGTCCTGACTTTC CASSLLGGSGANVLTF
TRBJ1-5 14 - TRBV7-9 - TGTGCCAGCAGCGGGACGGGGGCACCCCCCACCCAGCATTTT CASSGTGAPPTQHF
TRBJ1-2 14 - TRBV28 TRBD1 TGTGCCAGCAGTTCGACAGGGCTCTCCTGGGACTACACCTTC CASSSTGLSWDYTF
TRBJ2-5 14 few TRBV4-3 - TGCGCCAGCAGCAAAAGAACGGGTCGGGAGACCCAGTACTTC CASSKRTGRETQYF
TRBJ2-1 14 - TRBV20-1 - TGCAGTGCTAGAGGGGCAGCTACCTACAATGAGCAGTTCTTC CSARGAATYNEQFF
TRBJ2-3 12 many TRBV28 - TGTGCCAGCAGTTTAGGGTACCATACGCAGTATTTT CASSLGYHTQYF
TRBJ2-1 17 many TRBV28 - TGTGCCAGCAGTCCCTCAAGGACTAAGCCCCGAGTGTATGAGCAGTTCTTC CASSPSRTKPRVYEQFF
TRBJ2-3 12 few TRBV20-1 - TGCAGTGCTCAGGAGAACACAGATACGCAGTATTTT CSAQENTDTQYF
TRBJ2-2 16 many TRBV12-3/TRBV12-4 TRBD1 TGTGCCAGCACCCTACCGACAGGGGGGAACACCGGGGAGCTGTTTTTT CASTLPTGGNTGELFF
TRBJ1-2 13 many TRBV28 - TGTGCCAGCAGTTTATGGACGGCCTATGGCTACACCTTC CASSLWTAYGYTF
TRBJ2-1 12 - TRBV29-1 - TGCAGCGCTGAGAGCTCCTACAATGAGCAGTTCTTC CSAESSYNEQFF
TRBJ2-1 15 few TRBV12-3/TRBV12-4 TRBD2 TGTGCCAGCACCTTAGCGGGTACCTCCTACAATGAGCAGTTCTTC CASTLAGTSYNEQFF
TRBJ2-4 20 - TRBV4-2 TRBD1 TGTGCCAGCAGCCAAGGGGGAAGAGGGGGCGGTGGTGCCTTCACCAACATTCAGTACTTC CASSQGGRGGGGAFTNIQYF
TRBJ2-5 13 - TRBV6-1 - TGTGCCAGCAGAAAACAGGACCAAGAGACCCAGTACTTC CASRKQDQETQYF
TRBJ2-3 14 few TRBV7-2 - TGTGCCAGCAGCTCCCGGGACAAGACAGATACGCAGTATTTT CASSSRDKTDTQYF
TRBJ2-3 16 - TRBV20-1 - TGCAGTGCTTCGCTTGGAGCTCCTATAATCACAGATACGCAGTATTTT CSASLGAPIITDTQYF
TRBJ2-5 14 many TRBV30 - TGTGCCTGGAGGTGGCGGGCGTACCAAGAGACCCAGTACTTC CAWRWRAYQETQYF
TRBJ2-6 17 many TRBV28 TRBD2 TGTGCCAGCAGTTATGTAGCGGGAGCCTCTGGGGCCAACGTCCTGACTTTC CASSYVAGASGANVLTF
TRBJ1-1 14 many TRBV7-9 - TGTGCCAGCAGCGGCGGGGGCAGGGCCACTGAAGCTTTCTTT CASSGGGRATEAFF
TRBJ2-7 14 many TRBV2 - TGTGCCAGCAGAGACCTGACAGCCAGGTACGAGCAGTACTTC CASRDLTARYEQYF
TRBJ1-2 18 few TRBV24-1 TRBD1 TGTGCCACCAGTGATTCCATCCTAGGACAGGGGCAAGAAACGAGCTACACCTTC CATSDSILGQGQETSYTF
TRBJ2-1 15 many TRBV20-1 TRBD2 TGCAGTCTGGGACTAGCGGGAGGGATATACAATGAGCAGTTCTTC CSLGLAGGIYNEQFF
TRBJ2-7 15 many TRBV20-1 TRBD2 TGCAGTGCTAGGGGCCTGGCTAGCGGTCCCTACGAGCAGTACTTC CSARGLASGPYEQYF
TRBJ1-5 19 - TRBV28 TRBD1 TGTGCCAGCAGTTCCCCACGGGACAGCCGTCTGTATAGCAATCAGCCCCAGCATTTT CASSSPRDSRLYSNQPQHF
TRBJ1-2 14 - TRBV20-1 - TGCAGTGCTCGCCTGGGACATGGGTTGTTTGGCTACACCTTC CSARLGHGLFGYTF